The subject of this entry is one T cell receptor beta chain. This specimen includes other DNA sequences encoding the same CDR3. The repertoire was sequenced with immunoSEQ multiplex PCR; TCRdb's copy has only in-frame clones and lacks some. Among 140,000 or so clones, roughly 80% were seen once, and the ten largest hold 3% to 4.5%. This specimen comes from a study of blood T cell repertoires in COVID-19. Turning to the study itself: COVID-19 samples collected from the United States, Italy and Spain covered acute and convalescent phases.

V was trimmed by 5 bases and J by 1 base, leaving 9 bases between them. The V gene's germline CDR1 is LNHDA and CDR2 SQIVND (reference sequence). This CDR3 is built from 13 residues. What was sequenced was peripheral blood. The sequence derives from a man in his 70s who had recovered from COVID-19. This sequence joins TRBV19 and TRBJ2-7; a possible D gene is TRBD1 (6 bases). DNA for the CDR3: TGTGCCAGTAGTTCGGACAGATCCTACGAGCAGTACTTC. Its translation is CASSSDRSYEQYF.